The clone carrying this T cell receptor beta chain was picked up a small number of times. What it binds is unknown. Each CDR3 protein is one row after TCRdb ran MiXCR on the 5' RACE reads. The sample lists under 250,000 distinct CDR3 sequences, under 35% occurring once. The data originate from a study of CD8 T cells in ankylosing spondylitis. Study conclusions and caveats: Significantly higher representation of disease-linked clones was reported for matched ankylosing spondylitis synovial fluid. A TCR beta motif made of under 10 highly homologous variants seemed typical of ankylosing spondylitis blood. Peripheral blood held disease-linked clones only at relatively low frequency, and these were CD8+.

The sample taken for sequencing was blood, either unsorted or a sorted T cell fraction (not recorded which). This receptor was obtained from a male donor with ankylosing spondylitis or in good health (not recorded which).

The CDR3: CASRRGGARETQYF. The CDR3 nucleotides are TGTGCCAGCAGACGAGGGGGCGCCCGAGAGACCCAGTACTTC. This chain connects TRBV13 to TRBJ2-5; 7 positions match TRBD1. V trimming: 6 bases; J trimming: 4 bases; junction bases outside the gene matches: 8. CDR1 is PRHDT and CDR2 is FYEKMQ in the germline V gene (reference sequence). This CDR3 has 14 residues.